A single sample is the source of the 6 T cell receptor beta chains below, sequenced in a study of T-cell reconstitution after alpha-beta-depleted transplantation in children. Unique molecular identifiers were incorporated into the prepared TCRbeta library. In TCRdb, the PCR reads were re-called with MiXCR into one record per CDR3 protein. There are more than 400,000 distinct CDR3 sequences in the sample; roughly 43% occur only once, and 25% to 30% lies in the top ten. The sample here was PBMCs, taken before TCRalphabeta/CD19-depleted stem cell transplant. Receptor source: a girl aged 2 to 9 with aplastic anemia, due to receive a stem cell transplant.

This chain uses TRBV2 with TRBJ2-3; D is perhaps TRBD1 or TRBD2 (5 bases each). The germline CDR1 and CDR2 sequences are SNHLY and FYNNEI. The CDR3 extends over 15 amino acids. The V end lost 8 bases, the J end lost 5 bases, and 20 bases lay between the germline ends. This CDR3 reads CASHYDSPGLDTQYF. In nucleotides, the CDR3 is TGTGCCAGCCATTATGACAGCCCAGGACTAGATACGCAGTATTTT.

This clonotype was found a few times. The chain employs TRBV15 and TRBJ2-7; 9 positions match TRBD1. Germline CDR1 LNHNV, CDR2 YYDKDF (reference sequence). This CDR3 spans 15 amino acids. Trimming took 5 bases from V and 2 from J; bases not matched to a gene: 7. The CDR3 region is CATSSQDRGPYEQYF. The CDR3 bases are TGTGCCACCAGCTCCCAGGACAGGGGCCCCTACGAGCAGTACTTC.

The genes are TRBV10-3 and TRBJ2-1; 10 nucleotides agree with TRBD2. Losses at the gene ends were 4 bases for V and 5 bases for J; bases not matched to a gene: 8. The germline gives CDR1 ENHRY, CDR2 SYGVKD. The CDR3 runs to 16 residues. Here the CDR3 DNA reads TGTGCCATCAGTGGCCAAGCGGGAGGGCCTAACAATGAGCAGTTCTTC. This encodes CAISGQAGGPNNEQFF.

The sample holds a few counts of this clonotype. The chain is built from TRBV5-1 and TRBJ2-3; 15 nucleotides match TRBD2. Germline V gene sequence: CDR1 SGHRS, CDR2 YFSETQ. With V trimmed by 0 bases and J by 5 bases, 7 bases remained unmatched. This CDR3 has 18 residues. Here the CDR3 DNA reads TGCGCCAGCAGCTTGGCGGGACTAGCGGGAGGCGGTAGAGATACGCAGTATTTT. It is translated as CASSLAGLAGGGRDTQYF.

The chain carries TRBV2 and TRBJ2-4, with D perhaps TRBD1 (5 bases). V was pared by 4 bases and J by 13 bases, with 11 bases between. The CDR3 runs 11 residues. CDR1 SNHLY and CDR2 FYNNEI come from the germline V gene. For the CDR3, the DNA is TGTGCCAGCAGTGGGCAGACAGCCCAGTACTTC. Encoded protein: CASSGQTAQYF.

The V gene is TRBV21-1, the J gene TRBJ2-1; the table names TRBD2, a call not compared with the DNA. TRBV21-1 is described as a pseudogene. The CDR3 totals 21 residues. The CDR3 DNA sequence: TGTGCCAGCAGCAAAGAAAGGGGTGCTAGCGGGGGGTCCAGCTCCTACAATGAGCAGTTCTTC. Translation gives CASSKERGASGGSSSYNEQFF.